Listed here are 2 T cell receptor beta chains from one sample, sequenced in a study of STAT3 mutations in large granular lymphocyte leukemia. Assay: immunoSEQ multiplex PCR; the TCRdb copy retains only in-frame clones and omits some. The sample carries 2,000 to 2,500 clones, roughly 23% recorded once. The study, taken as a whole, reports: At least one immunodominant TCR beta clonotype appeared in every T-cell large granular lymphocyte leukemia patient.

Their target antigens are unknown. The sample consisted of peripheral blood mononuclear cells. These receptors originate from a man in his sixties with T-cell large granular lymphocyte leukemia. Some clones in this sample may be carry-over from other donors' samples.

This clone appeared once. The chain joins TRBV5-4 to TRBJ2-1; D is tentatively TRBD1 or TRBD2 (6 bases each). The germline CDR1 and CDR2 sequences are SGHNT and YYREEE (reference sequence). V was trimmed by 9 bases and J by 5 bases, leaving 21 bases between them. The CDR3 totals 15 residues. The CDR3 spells CATQEGGSVHNEQFF. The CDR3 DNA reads TGTGCCACCCAGGAGGGGGGATCGGTCCACAATGAGCAGTTCTTC.

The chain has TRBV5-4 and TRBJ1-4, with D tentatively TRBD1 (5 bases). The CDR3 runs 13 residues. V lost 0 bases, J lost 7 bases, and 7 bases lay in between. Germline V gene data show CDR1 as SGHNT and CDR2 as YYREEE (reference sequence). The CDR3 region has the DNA TGTGCCAGCAGCTTGGGGGGCGGTGAAAAACTGTTTTTT. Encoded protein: CASSLGGGEKLFF.